Shown below are 31 T cell receptor beta chains from a single sample sequenced in a study of graft-versus-host responses after intestinal transplantation. Processed graft tissue released its intraepithelial and lamina propria lymphocytes. Only in-frame clones appear in the TCRdb table, and some are missing; sequencing was by immunoSEQ multiplex PCR. The sample contains 20,000 or so clones, around 78% of which appear only once. Here the sequenced sample was ileum tissue, taken 12 days after intestinal transplant. All receptors come from a human patient who received an intestinal transplant, so some T cells may come from the graft donor.

J is TRBJ1-2 and V is TRBV13; D remains unclear. This CDR3 spans 12 amino acids. Germline V gene data show CDR1 as PRHDT and CDR2 as FYEKMQ (reference sequence). V was pared by 1 base and J by 6 bases, with 6 bases between. Written as DNA, the CDR3 is TGTGCCAGCAGCTTAGCCGGGGATGGCTACACCTTC. This encodes CASSLAGDGYTF.

The CDR3 DNA reads TGTGCCAGCAGCTTAGTTGAGGCCTCCTACGAGCAGTACTTC. As protein: CASSLVEASYEQYF. This sequence joins TRBV7-8 and TRBJ2-7; D gene ambiguous. The CDR3 extends over 14 amino acids. Germline CDR1 SGHVS, CDR2 FQNEAQ. Trimming removed 1 base from V and 0 bases from J, with 7 bases in between. The entire variable domain, with the rest obtained from reference TRBV7-8 and TRBJ2-7, is as follows: GAGVSQSPRYKVAKRGQDVALRCDPISGHVSLFWYQQALGQGPEFLTYFQNEAQLDKSGLPSDRFFAERPEGSVSTLKIQRTQQEDSAVYLCASSLVEASYEQYFGPGTRLTVT.

This chain uses TRBV18 with TRBJ2-7; 8 positions match TRBD2. The V gene's germline CDR1 is KGHSH and CDR2 LQKENI. V gave up 2 bases and J gave up 2 bases; unmatched junction bases: 5. CDR3 length: 15 residues. The CDR3 loop reads CASSPVGGVAYEQYF. DNA for the CDR3: TGTGCCAGCTCACCAGTCGGGGGGGTGGCCTACGAGCAGTACTTC.

The chain combines TRBV6-5 with TRBJ1-2; D gene unclear. The V and J ends lost 6 bases and 2 bases respectively, with 16 bases between them. This CDR3 contains 15 residues. Germline V gene data show CDR1 as MNHEY and CDR2 as SVGAGI. This CDR3 is CASSSVPEWNYGYTF. The CDR3 DNA follows: TGTGCCAGCAGCTCGGTTCCGGAGTGGAACTATGGCTACACCTTC.

This sequence joins TRBV7-3 and TRBJ2-1; the match to TRBD2 covers 9 bases. V lost 5 bases to trimming and J lost 4 bases; unmatched junction nucleotides: 6. This CDR3 is built from 15 residues. The germline gives CDR1 SGHTA, CDR2 FQGTGA. The CDR3 is CASSPGLALYNEQFF. DNA of the CDR3: TGTGCCAGCAGCCCCGGACTAGCGCTATACAATGAGCAGTTCTTC.

This chain links TRBV5-1 with TRBJ2-5, with a weak D call TRBD2 (6 bases). This CDR3 contains 17 residues. Trimming took 2 bases from V and 2 from J, leaving 19 bases between them. CDR1 and CDR2 from the germline V gene are SGHRS and YFSETQ. The CDR3 DNA is TGCGCCAGCAGCTTAGGCGGTCGGGGCGGGGAGCAAGAGACCCAGTACTTC. Amino acid sequence: CASSLGGRGGEQETQYF.

This clone was seen a handful of times. The V and J genes are TRBV4-1 and TRBJ2-1; a possible D gene is TRBD2 (6 bases). Germline V gives CDR1 MGHRA, CDR2 YSYEKL. The CDR3 totals 16 residues. V lost 8 bases and J 5 bases, leaving 22 bases between the germline ends. Here the CDR3 reads CASGAPAGGANNEQFF. The CDR3 DNA is TGCGCCAGCGGGGCACCAGCGGGCGGGGCCAACAATGAGCAGTTCTTC.

This clone was counted a single time. J is TRBJ1-2 and V is TRBV7-2; 8 bases fit TRBD1. Germline V gene data show CDR1 as SGHTA and CDR2 as FQGNSA. V shed 4 bases, J shed 8 bases, and the junction held 15 bases outside the gene matches. The CDR3 extends over 16 amino acids. For the CDR3, the DNA is TGTGCCAGCAGCTCACCTACACAGACAGGGGCGAGAGGCTACACCTTC. Protein product: CASSSPTQTGARGYTF. Complete variable domain (other parts from reference TRBV7-2 and TRBJ1-2): GAGVSQSPSNKVTEKGKDVELRCDPISGHTALYWYRQSLGQGLEFLIYFQGNSAPDKSGLPSDRFSAERTGGSVSTLTIQRTQQEDSAVYLCASSSPTQTGARGYTFGSGTRLTVV.

The gene calls are TRBV4-1 and TRBJ1-2; no clear D gene. Trimming left V 6 bases short and J 2 bases short, with 13 bases between. CDR3 length: 14 residues. Germline V gene lookup returns CDR1 MGHRA and CDR2 YSYEKL. The CDR3 DNA sequence: TGCGCCAGCAGTTTACAGCGGGTAAACTATGGCTACACCTTC. Its translation is CASSLQRVNYGYTF.

The chain has TRBV4-3 and TRBJ1-4; D is unclear. V gave up 6 bases and J gave up 7 bases, with 18 bases separating them. The germline V gene has CDR1 LGHNA and CDR2 YSLEER. The CDR3 runs to 15 residues. DNA for the CDR3: TGCGCCAGCAGGCGCAATCCTGGACTTGGTGAAAAACTGTTTTTT. Translated: CASRRNPGLGEKLFF.

This clone has a single count. The chain joins TRBV2 to TRBJ2-2; D not resolved. CDR3 size: 14 residues. Trimming cost V 9 bases and J 0 bases, with 11 bases left between them. Per germline, CDR1 SNHLY and CDR2 FYNNEI. The CDR3 DNA reads as TGTGCCAGTCAGACACTTACGAACACCGGGGAGCTGTTTTTT. Residues: CASQTLTNTGELFF. The variable domain in full, completed from reference TRBV2 and TRBJ2-2, reads EPEVTQTPSHQVTQMGQEVILRCVPISNHLYFYWYRQILGQKVEFLVSFYNNEISEKSEIFDDQFSVERPDGSNFTLKIRSTKLEDSAMYFCASQTLTNTGELFFGEGSRLTVL.

This rearrangement joins TRBV6-5 to TRBJ1-5; a weak D match, TRBD1 (5 bases). CDR3 size: 13 residues. V was clipped by 6 bases and J by 5 bases, with 11 bases between them. Germline V lookup: CDR1 MNHEY, CDR2 SVGAGI. Written as DNA, the CDR3 is TGTGCCAGCAGGGACGGGGGGTATCAGCCCCAGCATTTT. This encodes CASRDGGYQPQHF.

The chain couples TRBV10-2 to TRBJ1-1, with TRBD1 as a possible D gene (5 bases). The CDR3 runs 14 residues. Germline V lookup: CDR1 WSHSY, CDR2 SAAADI. V was shortened by 10 bases and J by 5 bases, with 20 bases between the two germline ends. CDR3 residues: CAIRKGGAGTEAFF. The CDR3 DNA is TGCGCCATCCGTAAGGGCGGTGCAGGGACTGAAGCTTTCTTT.

This chain uses TRBV7-3 with TRBJ2-7; 7 bases align to TRBD2. Germline lookup yields CDR1 SGHTA and CDR2 FQGTGA. Trimming at V came to 4 bases and at J to 5 bases, leaving 11 bases not matched to a gene. The CDR3 loop spans 15 amino acids. CDR3: CASSSIAGPPNEQYF. The CDR3 region has the DNA TGTGCCAGCAGCTCAATAGCGGGCCCGCCCAACGAGCAGTACTTC.

The chain couples TRBV5-1 to TRBJ2-7; TRBD2 aligns across 9 bases. Germline lookup yields CDR1 SGHRS and CDR2 YFSETQ. This CDR3 spans 15 amino acids. V lost 5 bases, J lost 3 bases, and 9 bases stayed unmatched. The CDR3 protein is CASRRSGGGDYEQYF. CDR3 coding DNA: TGCGCCAGCAGGCGATCGGGCGGGGGGGACTACGAGCAGTACTTC. The full variable domain, in which reference TRBV5-1 and TRBJ2-7 provide the parts outside the CDR3, is KAGVTQTPRYLIKTRGQQVTLSCSPISGHRSVSWYQQTPGQGLQFLFEYFSETQRNKGNFPGRFSGRQFSNSRSEMNVSTLELGDSALYLCASRRSGGGDYEQYFGPGTRLTVT.

The rearrangement joins TRBV7-3 to TRBJ2-5, with D perhaps matching TRBD1 (6 bases). The CDR3 is 15 residues long. Deletions cut 7 bases from V and 5 bases from J, with 20 bases between. Germline CDR1 and CDR2: SGHTA and FQGTGA. CDR3 protein: CASMRPGGGTETQYF. DNA for the CDR3: TGTGCCAGCATGCGTCCAGGTGGGGGCACTGAGACCCAGTACTTC.

V usage is TRBV14 and J usage is TRBJ2-5; 9 positions match TRBD2. With V trimmed by 1 base and J by 6 bases, 9 bases remained unmatched. The CDR3 extends over 16 amino acids. Germline CDR1 reads SGHDN; CDR2 reads FVKESK. The CDR3 region is CASSQGWRGGSKTQYF. The CDR3 nucleotides read TGTGCCAGCAGCCAAGGTTGGCGGGGGGGCTCGAAGACCCAGTACTTC. Supplemented by reference TRBV14 and TRBJ2-5, the full variable domain reads EAGVTQFPSHSVIEKGQTVTLRCDPISGHDNLYWYRRVMGKEIKFLLHFVKESKQDESGMPNNRFLAERTGGTYSTLKVQPAELEDSGVYFCASSQGWRGGSKTQYFGPGTRLLVL.

This clone qualifies as medium-sized. The chain carries TRBV5-4 and TRBJ1-2; 7 bases match TRBD1. The trim removed 0 bases at V and 10 bases at J, leaving 9 bases unmatched. The germline CDR1 and CDR2 sequences are SGHNT and YYREEE (reference sequence). This CDR3 contains 14 residues. The DNA of the CDR3 is TGTGCCAGCAGCTTGGAGGGGGCAGGATCAAACTACACCTTC. Translated: CASSLEGAGSNYTF.

The rearrangement joins TRBV4-1 to TRBJ2-7; possibly TRBD2 for D (6 bases). The CDR3 extends over 17 amino acids. Trimming pared 4 bases from V and 2 bases from J, leaving 21 bases between. The germline gives CDR1 MGHRA, CDR2 YSYEKL. The CDR3 nucleotides are TGCGCCAGCAGCCGAGTGGGGGGAACCGGACTTGCCTACGAGCAGTACTTC. The encoded protein is CASSRVGGTGLAYEQYF.

The rearrangement links TRBV14 to TRBJ2-7, with D unclear. Germline assignment: CDR1 SGHDN and CDR2 FVKESK. With 0 bases removed from V and 3 bases from J, the gap between germline ends came to 6 bases. CDR3 length: 13 residues. This chain's CDR3 is CASSQDLGYEQYF. CDR3 bases: TGTGCCAGCAGCCAAGATCTAGGCTACGAGCAGTACTTC.

The chain carries TRBV7-2 and TRBJ2-7; D might be TRBD1 (6 bases). Germline V lookup: CDR1 SGHTA, CDR2 FQGNSA. V lost 5 bases, J lost 4 bases, and 15 bases lay in between. The CDR3 length is 14 residues. Written as DNA, the CDR3 is TGTGCCAGCAGCATCCGGGACATGGGATACGAGCAGTACTTC. Translation gives CASSIRDMGYEQYF.

The chain couples TRBV5-4 to TRBJ1-1, with 9 bases identical to TRBD1. The ends lost 1 base at V and 8 bases at J; junction bases unmatched: 6. CDR1 and CDR2 from the germline V gene are SGHNT and YYREEE (reference sequence). The CDR3 runs to 14 residues. CDR3: CASSLNRGPAEAFF. CDR3 in DNA: TGTGCCAGCAGCTTGAACAGGGGGCCCGCGGAAGCTTTCTTT.

This clone was detected only a few times. The V gene is TRBV6-5, the J gene TRBJ2-7; no clear D. The CDR3 extends over 11 amino acids. CDR1 and CDR2 from the germline V gene are MNHEY and SVGAGI. The V gene lost 5 bases and the J gene lost 0 bases, with 2 bases spanning the gap. CDR3 sequence reads: CASSRSYEQYF. CDR3 nucleotide sequence: TGTGCCAGCAGTCGCTCCTACGAGCAGTACTTC.

V gene TRBV15 combines with J gene TRBJ2-7, with 9 bases lining up with TRBD2. The CDR3 loop spans 16 amino acids. V gave up 1 base and J gave up 4 bases; unmatched junction bases: 8. Germline values: CDR1 LNHNV, CDR2 YYDKDF (reference sequence). Here the CDR3 reads CATSRGDSGGLYEQYF. The CDR3 coding sequence is TGTGCCACCAGCAGAGGGGATAGCGGGGGATTGTACGAGCAGTACTTC.

The chain employs TRBV28 and TRBJ2-1, with 11 positions matching TRBD2. V trimming: 6 bases; J trimming: 14 bases; junction bases outside the gene matches: 15. Germline CDR1 and CDR2: MDHEN and SYDVKM. This CDR3 comprises 15 residues. CDR3 region: CASRTLTSGSALEFF. CDR3 nucleotide sequence: TGTGCCAGCAGGACACTTACTAGCGGGAGTGCCTTGGAGTTCTTC.

Written as DNA, the CDR3 is TGCGCCAGCAATGACAGGGGTCGGGACGAAAAACTGTTTTTT. Amino acids: CASNDRGRDEKLFF. This chain connects TRBV5-1 to TRBJ1-4; 8 positions agree with TRBD1. J gave up 8 bases and V 6 bases, and 9 bases lay outside the gene matches. The CDR3 loop spans 14 amino acids. The germline CDR1 and CDR2 sequences are SGHRS and YFSETQ.

This chain joins TRBV6-1 and TRBJ2-3, with D possibly being TRBD2 (6 bases). Trimming took off 5 bases at V and 6 bases at J, with 18 bases between the two ends. The V gene's germline CDR1 is MNHNS and CDR2 SASEGT. The CDR3 contains 15 residues. The chain's CDR3 is CASSPPGLGRDTQYF. CDR3 nucleotides: TGTGCCAGCAGTCCCCCGGGACTTGGGCGGGATACGCAGTATTTT.

This chain links TRBV7-3 with TRBJ2-3, with a possible D match to TRBD2 (5 bases). V was trimmed by 4 bases and J by 6 bases, leaving 14 bases between them. This CDR3 spans 14 amino acids. The germline CDR1 and CDR2 sequences are SGHTA and FQGTGA. The CDR3 sequence is CASSSRGSWDTQYF. CDR3 in DNA: TGTGCCAGCAGCTCACGGGGTAGCTGGGATACGCAGTATTTT.

The J gene is TRBJ2-5, the V gene TRBV4-2; 7 bases line up with TRBD1. Germline V gives CDR1 LGHNA, CDR2 YNFKEQ. V trimming: 5 bases; J trimming: 0 bases; junction bases outside the gene matches: 3. This CDR3 comprises 14 residues. This CDR3 is CASSFRGNQETQYF. CDR3 DNA: TGTGCCAGCAGCTTCAGGGGGAACCAAGAGACCCAGTACTTC.

The rearrangement joins TRBV7-6 to TRBJ2-1; D is perhaps TRBD2 (7 bases). Germline CDR1 is SGHVS and CDR2 is FNYEAQ. Trimming removed 5 bases from V and 2 bases from J, with 25 bases in between. The length of the CDR3 is 19 residues. The CDR3: CASSPLDSLLAWAYNEQFF. CDR3 sequence (DNA): TGTGCCAGCAGCCCATTGGACAGCCTACTAGCGTGGGCCTACAATGAGCAGTTCTTC.

The chain uses TRBV5-4 and TRBJ2-7; 15 nucleotides line up with TRBD2. With 4 bases clipped from V and 0 bases from J, the junction kept 5 bases outside the gene matches. Germline V gene sequence: CDR1 SGHNT, CDR2 YYREEE (reference sequence). This CDR3 is 17 amino acids long. CDR3 loop: CASSRQGLAGGSYEQYF. The CDR3 DNA reads as TGTGCCAGCAGCCGCCAGGGACTAGCGGGGGGCTCCTACGAGCAGTACTTC.